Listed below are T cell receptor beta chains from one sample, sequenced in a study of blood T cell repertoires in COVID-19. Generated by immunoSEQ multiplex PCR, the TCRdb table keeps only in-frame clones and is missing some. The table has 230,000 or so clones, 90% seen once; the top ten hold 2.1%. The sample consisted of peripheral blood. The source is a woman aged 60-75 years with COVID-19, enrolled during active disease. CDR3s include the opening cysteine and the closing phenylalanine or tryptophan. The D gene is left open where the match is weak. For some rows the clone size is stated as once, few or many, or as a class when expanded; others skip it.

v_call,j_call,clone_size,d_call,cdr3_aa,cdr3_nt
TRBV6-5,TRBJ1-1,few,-,CASSYSREYTEAFF,TGTGCCAGCAGTTACTCCCGCGAGTACACTGAAGCTTTCTTT
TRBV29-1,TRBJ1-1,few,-,CSVHQGNTEAFF,TGCAGCGTTCATCAGGGGAACACTGAAGCTTTCTTT
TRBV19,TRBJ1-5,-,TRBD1,CASSRFQGANQPQHF,TGTGCCAGTAGTAGATTTCAGGGGGCGAATCAGCCCCAGCATTTT
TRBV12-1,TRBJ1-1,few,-,CASSFARPSGNTEAFF,TGTGCCAGCAGCTTTGCTAGGCCCTCCGGGAACACTGAGGCTTTCTTT
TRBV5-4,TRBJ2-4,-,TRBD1,CASSEGGAMILAKNIQYF,TGTGCCAGCAGCGAAGGGGGCGCGATGATCTTAGCCAAAAACATTCAGTACTTC
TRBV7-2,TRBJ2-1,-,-,CASSFGLSYYNEQFF,TGTGCCAGCAGCTTTGGACTATCCTACTACAATGAGCAGTTCTTC
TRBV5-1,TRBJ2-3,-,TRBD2,CASSPQPRTSGTTDTQYF,TGCGCCAGCAGCCCACAACCCAGGACTAGCGGAACCACAGATACGCAGTATTTT
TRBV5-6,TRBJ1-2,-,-,CASIRRALMAQPNYGYTF,TGTGCCAGCATCCGCAGGGCCCTCATGGCACAACCCAACTATGGCTACACCTTC
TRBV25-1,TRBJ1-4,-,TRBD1,CASEREILRQGASGKLFF,TGTGCCAGCGAAAGAGAAATTCTCCGACAGGGGGCTAGTGGGAAACTGTTTTTT
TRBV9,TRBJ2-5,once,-,CASSATRDSGTQYF,TGTGCCAGCAGCGCTACCCGGGACTCGGGGACCCAGTACTTC
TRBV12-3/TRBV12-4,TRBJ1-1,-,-,CASSFTQDTEAFF,TGTGCCAGCAGTTTCACCCAGGACACTGAAGCTTTCTTT
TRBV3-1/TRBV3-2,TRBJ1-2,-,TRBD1,CASSRTGDGYTF,TGTGCCAGCAGCCGGACAGGGGATGGCTACACCTTC
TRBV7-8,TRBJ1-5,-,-,CASSFRARRSNQPQHF,TGTGCCAGCAGCTTCAGGGCCAGGAGAAGCAATCAGCCCCAGCATTTT
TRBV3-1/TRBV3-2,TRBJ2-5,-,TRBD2,CASSLGLAGNQETQYF,TGTGCCAGCAGCCTTGGACTAGCGGGGAACCAAGAGACCCAGTACTTC
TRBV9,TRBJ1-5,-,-,CASSGPGGHQPQHF,TGTGCCAGCAGCGGTCCTGGAGGACATCAGCCCCAGCATTTT
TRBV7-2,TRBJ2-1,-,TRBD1,CASSLVISGQGSNEQFF,TGTGCCAGCAGCTTAGTAATTTCGGGACAGGGGAGTAATGAGCAGTTCTTC
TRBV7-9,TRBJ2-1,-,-,CASSPEAGNYNEQFF,TGTGCCAGCAGCCCAGAGGCGGGGAACTACAATGAGCAGTTCTTC
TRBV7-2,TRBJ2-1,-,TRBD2,CASSGLAGGNNEQFF,TGTGCCAGCAGCGGGCTAGCGGGGGGTAACAATGAGCAGTTCTTC
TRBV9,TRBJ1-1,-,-,CASSVAEAGMTEAFF,TGTGCCAGCAGCGTAGCTGAGGCTGGAATGACTGAAGCTTTCTTT
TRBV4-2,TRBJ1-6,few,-,CASSQVGRDDPLHF,TGTGCCAGCAGCCAAGTGGGCAGGGATGATCCCCTCCACTTT
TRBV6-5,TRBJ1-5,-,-,CASRPDRQGNQPQHF,TGTGCCAGCAGGCCGGACAGACAGGGCAATCAGCCCCAGCATTTT
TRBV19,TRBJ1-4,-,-,CASSGGQDNEKLFF,TGTGCCAGCTCGGGAGGCCAAGATAATGAAAAACTGTTTTTT
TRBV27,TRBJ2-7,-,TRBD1,CASSLGDRGYEQYF,TGTGCCAGCAGTTTAGGGGACAGGGGCTACGAGCAGTACTTC
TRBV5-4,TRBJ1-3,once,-,CASTPWPSSGNTIYF,TGTGCCAGCACCCCCTGGCCCAGCTCTGGAAACACCATATATTTT
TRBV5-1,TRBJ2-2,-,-,CASSFNAGELFF,TGCGCCAGCAGCTTTAATGCCGGGGAGCTGTTTTTT
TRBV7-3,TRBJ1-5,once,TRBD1,CASSLDRGQGSNQPQHF,TGTGCCAGCAGCTTAGACAGGGGGCAGGGGAGCAATCAGCCCCAGCATTTT
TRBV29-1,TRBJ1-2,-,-,CSVEPRTANYGYTF,TGCAGCGTTGAACCCCGGACAGCAAACTATGGCTACACCTTC
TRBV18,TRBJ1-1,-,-,CASSPTGSTEAFF,TGTGCCAGCTCACCAACGGGGAGCACTGAAGCTTTCTTT
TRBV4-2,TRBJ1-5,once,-,CASSQPNRVGNQPQHF,TGTGCCAGCAGCCAACCAAACAGGGTTGGGAATCAGCCCCAGCATTTT
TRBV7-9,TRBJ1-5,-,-,CASSLAGDQPQHF,TGTGCCAGCAGCTTAGCAGGGGATCAGCCCCAGCATTTT
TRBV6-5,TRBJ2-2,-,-,CASTAQGLNTGELFF,TGTGCCAGTACAGCCCAGGGCCTTAACACCGGGGAGCTGTTTTTT
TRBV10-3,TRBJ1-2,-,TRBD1,CAISGQGNYGYTF,TGTGCCATCAGTGGACAGGGAAACTATGGCTACACCTTC
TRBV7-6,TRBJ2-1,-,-,CASSLAPLSYNEQFF,TGTGCCAGCAGCTTAGCCCCCCTCTCCTACAATGAGCAGTTCTTC
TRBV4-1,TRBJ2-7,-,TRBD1,CASSPWGQLPNEQYF,TGCGCCAGCAGCCCGTGGGGACAGCTCCCCAACGAGCAGTACTTC
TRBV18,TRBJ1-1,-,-,CASSPSTGNTEAFF,TGTGCCAGCTCACCCTCGACAGGGAACACTGAAGCTTTCTTT
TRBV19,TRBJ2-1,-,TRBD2,CASSIAGGRESEQFF,TGTGCCAGTAGCATAGCGGGGGGGCGGGAAAGTGAGCAGTTCTTC
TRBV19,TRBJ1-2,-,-,CASSIDSRVKDGYTF,TGTGCCAGTAGTATTGACTCCAGGGTTAAAGATGGCTACACCTTC
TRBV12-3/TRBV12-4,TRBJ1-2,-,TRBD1,CASRTGGYGYTF,TGTGCCAGCAGAACAGGGGGCTATGGCTACACCTTC
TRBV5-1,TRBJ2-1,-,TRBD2,CASSRGGAFSYNEQFF,TGCGCCAGCAGCCGCGGGGGGGCCTTCTCCTACAATGAGCAGTTCTTC
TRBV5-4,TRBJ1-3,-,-,CASRLQGGNTIYF,TGTGCCAGCAGACTGCAGGGAGGAAACACCATATATTTT
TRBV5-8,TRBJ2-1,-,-,CASSLVGGPGNEQFF,TGTGCCAGCAGCTTGGTGGGGGGGCCTGGTAATGAGCAGTTCTTC